The next 21 T cell receptor beta chains were all read from a single sample in a study of T-cell memory formation after mild COVID-19. MiXCR, run by TCRdb on the 5' RACE reads, gives a single entry per CDR3 protein. The data contain roughly 130,000 distinct CDR3 sequences, approximately 15% of them singletons. The sample consisted of PBMCs or a T cell subset sorted from them (not recorded which). These receptors were obtained from a man younger than 35 who had mild COVID-19 (a few samples of this study predate the infection). Cell type and time point are not known.

This clonotype showed up just once. This chain connects TRBV25-1 to TRBJ1-1, with D unresolved. V was clipped by 4 bases and J by 7 bases, with 13 bases between them. The CDR3 is made up of 13 amino acids. Germline lookup yields CDR1 MGHDK and CDR2 SYGVNS. CDR3 DNA: TGTGCCAGCAGTGCCCGCGAATCGGGTGAAGCTTTCTTT. Translation gives CASSARESGEAFF.

This clonotype was seen more than once but under ten times. V usage is TRBV7-2 and J usage is TRBJ1-6; D gene unclear. Deletions cut 5 bases from V and 6 bases from J, with 20 bases between. This CDR3 is built from 17 residues. Germline V gene data show CDR1 as SGHTA and CDR2 as FQGNSA. The CDR3 DNA reads as TGTGCCAGCAGCCAATACCCTAAGGGAGGGTTTAATTCACCCCTCCACTTT. Translating gives CASSQYPKGGFNSPLHF.

V and J are TRBV5-5 and TRBJ2-3, with 9 bases lining up with TRBD2. This CDR3 is 16 amino acids long. The J segment lost 0 bases and the V segment lost 4 bases, leaving 6 bases of the junction unmatched. Germline loops: CDR1 SGHKS, CDR2 YYEKEE (reference sequence). In nucleotides, the CDR3 is TGTGCCAGCAGCATAGTAGCGGGGGTTAGCACAGATACGCAGTATTTT. Translating gives CASSIVAGVSTDTQYF.

This clonotype was counted a few times. V and J are TRBV5-1 and TRBJ2-1; possible D gene TRBD2, 7 bases. This CDR3 spans 15 amino acids. Deletions cut 2 bases from V and 12 bases from J, with 21 bases between. In germline, CDR1 is SGHRS, CDR2 YFSETQ. The CDR3 loop is CASSFGQTSPARQFF. The DNA for the CDR3 is TGCGCCAGCAGCTTCGGACAGACTAGCCCTGCTAGGCAGTTCTTC.

The chain has TRBV11-2 and TRBJ2-6; possibly TRBD2 for D (5 bases). The CDR3 runs to 18 residues. The germline gives CDR1 SGHAT, CDR2 FQNNGV. The V and J ends lost 3 bases and 0 bases respectively, with 15 bases between them. CDR3 residues: CASSLRGLLPSGANVLTF. CDR3 DNA: TGTGCCAGCAGCTTGAGAGGACTTCTTCCCTCTGGGGCCAACGTCCTGACTTTC.

This clonotype was recorded many times. CDR3 sequence: CASSLSLVQNTEAFF. For the CDR3, the DNA is TGCGCCAGCAGCTTGTCTCTGGTACAGAACACTGAAGCTTTCTTT. This sequence joins TRBV5-1 and TRBJ1-1; D ambiguous. The CDR3 is 15 residues long. Germline V gene data show CDR1 as SGHRS and CDR2 as YFSETQ. Deletions cut 1 base from V and 1 base from J, with 11 bases between.

The J gene is TRBJ2-4, the V gene TRBV28, with 8 bases that match TRBD2. CDR1 is MDHEN, CDR2 SYDVKM, per germline. This CDR3 region has 16 residues. Unmatched junction bases numbered 13, after V lost 5 bases and J lost 7 bases. CDR3 sequence reads: CASSPPIFGRANIQYF. The CDR3 DNA is TGTGCCAGCAGTCCCCCGATATTCGGGAGGGCCAACATTCAGTACTTC.

Only one count was recorded for this clonotype. The chain couples TRBV18 to TRBJ1-5; unclear D gene. CDR3 length: 13 residues. The V end lost 1 base, the J end lost 8 bases, and 9 bases lay between the germline ends. Germline assignment: CDR1 KGHSH and CDR2 LQKENI. In DNA, the CDR3 is TGTGCCAGCTCACCACAATGGGGAGAGCCCCAGCATTTT. Translation: CASSPQWGEPQHF.

Only a few counts were recorded for this clonotype. This chain links TRBV10-3 with TRBJ2-5, with D perhaps given as TRBD1 or TRBD2 (5 bases each). Per germline, CDR1 ENHRY and CDR2 SYGVKD. Trimming took off 6 bases at V and 5 bases at J, with 22 bases between the two ends. The CDR3 is made up of 16 amino acids. CDR3 sequence: CAISEVGVKRRETQYF. The CDR3 DNA reads TGTGCCATCAGCGAGGTGGGGGTAAAAAGGAGGGAGACCCAGTACTTC.

The chain's CDR3 is CASSLATGPGGIPDTQYF. The CDR3 DNA reads as TGCGCCAGCAGCTTGGCAACCGGGCCAGGGGGGATTCCAGATACGCAGTATTTT. The chain links TRBV5-1 to TRBJ2-3; D possibly corresponds to TRBD1 (7 bases). The V gene's germline CDR1 is SGHRS and CDR2 YFSETQ. V lost 0 bases and J 4 bases, leaving 21 bases between the germline ends. CDR3 length: 18 residues.

This rearrangement joins TRBV7-6 to TRBJ2-3; D is uncertain. V was pared by 0 bases and J by 0 bases, with 10 bases between. CDR1 and CDR2 (germline): SGHVS, FNYEAQ. The CDR3 extends over 16 amino acids. CDR3 nucleotide sequence: TGTGCCAGCAGCTTAGCGCAGAGCGCTAGCACAGATACGCAGTATTTT. It is translated as CASSLAQSASTDTQYF.

The chain recombines TRBV4-2 with TRBJ1-2, with 8 bases lining up with TRBD1. The CDR3 runs to 15 residues. J was trimmed by 3 bases and V by 0 bases; bases with no gene match: 3. Germline CDR1 and CDR2: LGHNA and YNFKEQ. The CDR3 nucleotides are TGTGCCAGCAGCCAAGATGCGGACAGGGACTATGGCTACACCTTC. Its protein product is CASSQDADRDYGYTF.

This chain joins TRBV4-1 and TRBJ2-3, with D perhaps matching TRBD2 (5 bases). Deletions cut 6 bases from V and 4 bases from J, with 20 bases between. Germline CDR1 reads MGHRA; CDR2 reads YSYEKL. The CDR3 is made up of 16 amino acids. CDR3 amino acids: CASRHPGSGSADTQYF. CDR3 bases: TGCGCCAGCAGACATCCGGGGAGCGGCAGCGCAGATACGCAGTATTTT.

V gene TRBV5-1 combines with J gene TRBJ2-1, with TRBD2 identical over 11 bases. The CDR3 contains 17 residues. Germline V gene sequence: CDR1 SGHRS, CDR2 YFSETQ. J gave up 1 base and V 3 bases, and 6 bases lay outside the gene matches. The CDR3 coding sequence is TGCGCCAGCAGCTGGGGACTAGCGGATAAGTCCTACAATGAGCAGTTCTTC. Protein product: CASSWGLADKSYNEQFF.

The chain combines TRBV30 with TRBJ2-7, with 10 nucleotides matching TRBD2. V shed 5 bases and J 1 base; nucleotides not matched to a gene: 5. The germline CDR1 and CDR2 sequences are GTSNPN and SVGIG (reference sequence). CDR3 length: 14 amino acids. As DNA, the CDR3 is TGTGCCTGGGAGCGGGGGGGTGCATCCTACGAGCAGTACTTC. This encodes CAWERGGASYEQYF.

The table lists this clonotype with a few counts. The chain has TRBV2 and TRBJ2-1, with D tentatively TRBD1 or TRBD2 (6 bases each). This CDR3 is built from 14 residues. With 4 bases removed from V and 5 bases from J, the gap between germline ends came to 12 bases. The V gene's germline CDR1 is SNHLY and CDR2 FYNNEI. CDR3 nucleotide sequence: TGTGCCAGCAGTGTTCGGAGGGGGGACAATGAGCAGTTCTTC. It codes for CASSVRRGDNEQFF.

The rearrangement uses TRBV7-2 and TRBJ1-2; the D gene is possibly TRBD1 (6 bases). This CDR3 has 14 residues. The germline CDR1 and CDR2 sequences are SGHTA and FQGNSA. The V gene lost 2 bases and the J gene lost 8 bases, with 15 bases spanning the gap. CDR3 sequence reads: CASSLYRVSGGYTF. DNA for the CDR3: TGTGCCAGCAGCTTATACAGGGTTTCGGGCGGCTACACCTTC.

This clonotype was seen at least ten times. The chain's CDR3 is CASSQVWMDNEQFF. As DNA, the CDR3 is TGTGCCAGCAGCCAGGTATGGATGGACAATGAGCAGTTCTTC. The chain joins TRBV14 to TRBJ2-1; D uncertain. The V gene's germline CDR1 is SGHDN and CDR2 FVKESK. This CDR3 has 14 amino acids. V was shortened by 3 bases and J by 5 bases, with 11 bases between the two germline ends.

This clonotype was observed at least ten times. An end of the junction differs from the germline gene, which may be a read error. The V and J genes are TRBV5-1 and TRBJ2-1; TRBD2 aligns across 7 bases. The CDR3 is 13 residues long. Germline-derived CDR1 and CDR2 are SGHRS and YFSETQ. CDR3 loop: CASSLARSAGESF. The CDR3 DNA is TGCGCCAGCAGCTTGGCCAGGAGTGCGGGGGAGTCCTTC.

The genes are TRBV4-2 and TRBJ1-6; a possible D gene is TRBD1 (5 bases). Per germline, CDR1 LGHNA and CDR2 YNFKEQ. Trimming left V 4 bases short and J 3 bases short, with 7 bases between. CDR3 length equals 14 residues. The CDR3 nucleotides are TGTGCCAGCAGCCGGGGGGACTATAATTCACCCCTCCACTTT. Its translation is CASSRGDYNSPLHF.

This clonotype showed up just a few times. The chain is built from TRBV5-1 and TRBJ2-3; 8 nucleotides agree with TRBD2. Trimming cost V 9 bases and J 2 bases; bases outside gene matches: 11. Germline loops: CDR1 SGHRS, CDR2 YFSETQ. This CDR3 has 15 residues. CDR3 sequence (DNA): TGCGCCACGACGCACGGGACTAGTTTCACAGATACGCAGTATTTT. Its protein product is CATTHGTSFTDTQYF.